The source of this TCR beta chain is a study of regulatory T cells in long-lasting Graves disease. Time point of the sample: newly diagnosed GD, antithyroid drugs for less than 3 months. RNA isolated from PBMCs was used to make the TCR library. In building TCR beta libraries, iRepertoire HTBI primers were used together with Arm-PCR of CDR3 regions. TCRdb re-called the multiplex PCR reads through MiXCR, storing one row per CDR3 protein. The sample shows 500,000 to 700,000 distinct CDR3 sequences, roughly 15% of them seen only once. The same data also contributed to another study, on T cells in Graves' hyperthyroidism and ophthalmopathy. From that paper: Hyperthyroidism, newly diagnosed and lasting under 2 months, affected patients aged 18 to 65. Uncontrolled infection, other autoimmune disease, pregnancy or lactation excluded patients. Carried out on the TCR CDR3, a first-round RT-PCR used the HTBI primer set. Clonotypes that were expanded in thyroid above 0.001 mostly appeared in blood too.

The sequence derives from a woman younger than 45 with Graves disease. The sample consisted of peripheral blood mononuclear cells (PBMCs), taken at new diagnosis, from a patient treated with antithyroid drugs.

The CDR3 region has the DNA TGTGCCAGCAGCCTAGCTAGCGGGTGGTTCTCCTACGAGCAGTACTTC. Translation: CASSLASGWFSYEQYF. V gene TRBV5-5 combines with J gene TRBJ2-7; 8 bases line up with TRBD2. With V trimmed by 4 bases and J by 0 bases, 9 bases remained unmatched. In germline, CDR1 is SGHKS, CDR2 YYEKEE (reference sequence). The CDR3 runs 16 residues.